This T cell receptor (beta chain) was obtained from a study of blood T cell repertoires in COVID-19. Study-wide context: Samples representing acute and convalescent COVID-19 were sourced from the United States, Italy and Spain. Nucleic acid was either cDNA or gDNA, and it came from T cells, B-cell-depleted T cells, or PBMCs.

Germline V gene lookup returns CDR1 KGHSH and CDR2 LQKENI. The CDR3 is made up of 14 amino acids. The junction had 3 bases not matched to a gene; V was cut back by 3 bases and J by 3 bases. The protocol was immunoSEQ multiplex PCR, while the TCRdb copy is restricted to in-frame clones and leaves out a portion. This sample has about 76,000 clones, with about 85% found just once. This chain links TRBV18 with TRBJ1-1, with 8 bases lining up with TRBD1. Input material: peripheral blood. The source is a man between 60 and 70 years old with COVID-19, enrolled during active disease. The CDR3 DNA follows: TGTGCCAGCTCACCTACGGACAGGGACACTGAAGCTTTCTTT. Encoded protein: CASSPTDRDTEAFF. The full variable domain, in which reference TRBV18 and TRBJ1-1 provide the parts outside the CDR3, is NAGVMQNPRHLVRRRGQEARLRCSPMKGHSHVYWYRQLPEEGLKFMVYLQKENIIDESGMPKERFSAEFPKEGPSILRIQQVVRGDSAAYFCASSPTDRDTEAFFGQGTRLTVV.